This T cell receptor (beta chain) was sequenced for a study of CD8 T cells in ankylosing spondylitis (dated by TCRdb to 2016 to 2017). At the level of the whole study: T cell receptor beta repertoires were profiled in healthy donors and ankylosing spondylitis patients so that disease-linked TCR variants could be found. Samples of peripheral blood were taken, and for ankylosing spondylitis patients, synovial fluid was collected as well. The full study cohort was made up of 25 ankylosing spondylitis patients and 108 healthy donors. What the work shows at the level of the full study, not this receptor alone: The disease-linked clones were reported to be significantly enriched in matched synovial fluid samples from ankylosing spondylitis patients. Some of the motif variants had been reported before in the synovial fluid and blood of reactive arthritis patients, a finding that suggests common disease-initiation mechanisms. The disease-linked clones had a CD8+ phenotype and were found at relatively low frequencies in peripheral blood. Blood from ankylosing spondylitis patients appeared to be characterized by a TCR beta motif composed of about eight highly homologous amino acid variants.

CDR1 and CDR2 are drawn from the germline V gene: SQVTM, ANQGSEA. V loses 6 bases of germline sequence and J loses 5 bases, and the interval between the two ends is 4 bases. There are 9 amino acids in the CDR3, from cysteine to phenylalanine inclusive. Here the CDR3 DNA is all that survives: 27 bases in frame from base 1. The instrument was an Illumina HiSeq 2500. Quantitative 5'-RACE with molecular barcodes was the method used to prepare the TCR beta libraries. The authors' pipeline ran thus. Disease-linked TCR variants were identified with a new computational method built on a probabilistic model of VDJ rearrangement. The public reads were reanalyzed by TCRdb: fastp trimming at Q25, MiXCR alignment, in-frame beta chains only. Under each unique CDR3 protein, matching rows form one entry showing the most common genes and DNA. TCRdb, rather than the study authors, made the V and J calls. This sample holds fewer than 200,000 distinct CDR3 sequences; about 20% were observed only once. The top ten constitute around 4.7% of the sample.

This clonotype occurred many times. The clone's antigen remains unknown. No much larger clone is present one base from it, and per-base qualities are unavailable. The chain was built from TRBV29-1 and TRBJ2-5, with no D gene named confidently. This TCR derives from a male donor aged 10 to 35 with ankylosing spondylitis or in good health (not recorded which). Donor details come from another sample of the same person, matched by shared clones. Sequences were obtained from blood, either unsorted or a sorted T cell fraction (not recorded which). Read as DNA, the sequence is TGCAGCGTCGGGGAGACCCAGTACTTC. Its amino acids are CSVGETQYF. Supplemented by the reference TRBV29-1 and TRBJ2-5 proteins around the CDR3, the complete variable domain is SAVISQKPSRDICQRGTSLTIQCQVDSQVTMMFWYRQQPGQSLTLIATANQGSEATYESGFVIDKFPISRPNLTFSTLTVSNMSPEDSSIYLCSVGETQYFGPGTRLLVL.